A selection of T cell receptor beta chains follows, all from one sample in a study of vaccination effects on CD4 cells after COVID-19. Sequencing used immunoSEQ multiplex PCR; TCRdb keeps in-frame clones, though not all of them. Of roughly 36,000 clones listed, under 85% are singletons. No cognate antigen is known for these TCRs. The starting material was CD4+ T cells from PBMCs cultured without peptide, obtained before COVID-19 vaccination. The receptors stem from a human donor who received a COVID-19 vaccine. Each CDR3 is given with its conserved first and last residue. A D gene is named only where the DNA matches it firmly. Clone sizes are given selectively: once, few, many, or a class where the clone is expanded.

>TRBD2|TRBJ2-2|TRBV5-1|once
CASSSSGIISGELFF
TGCGCCAGCAGCTCTAGCGGGATCATCTCCGGGGAGCTGTTTTTT
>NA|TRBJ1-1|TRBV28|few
CASNRGLGGTEAFF
TGTGCCAGCAATCGGGGTCTCGGGGGCACTGAAGCTTTCTTT
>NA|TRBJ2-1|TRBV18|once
CASSPRGAGNEQFF
TGTGCCAGCTCACCGCGTGGGGCGGGGAATGAGCAGTTCTTC
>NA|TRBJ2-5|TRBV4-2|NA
CASSQERVESETQYF
TGTGCCAGCAGCCAAGAACGGGTTGAGTCAGAGACCCAGTACTTC
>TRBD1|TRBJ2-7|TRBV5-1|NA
CASSHGQGNYEQYF
TGCGCCAGCAGCCACGGACAGGGAAACTACGAGCAGTACTTC
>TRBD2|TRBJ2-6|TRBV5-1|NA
CASTLWGGSGANVLTF
TGCGCCAGCACCTTGTGGGGGGGCTCTGGGGCCAACGTCCTGACTTTC
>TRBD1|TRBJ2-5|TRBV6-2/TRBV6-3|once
CASSYGGQQIQETQYF
TGTGCCAGCAGTTACGGGGGACAGCAAATTCAAGAGACCCAGTACTTC
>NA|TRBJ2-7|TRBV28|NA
CASTSEAGSGEQYF
TGTGCCAGCACCTCCGAGGCGGGTTCCGGAGAGCAGTACTTC
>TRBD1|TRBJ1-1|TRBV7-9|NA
CASSRGTADAEAFF
TGTGCCAGCAGCAGAGGGACAGCGGACGCTGAAGCTTTCTTT
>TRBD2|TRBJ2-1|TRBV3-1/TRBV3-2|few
CASSYAGGSMNEQFF
TGTGCCAGCAGCTACGCGGGAGGTTCGATGAATGAGCAGTTCTTC